The 9 T cell receptor beta chains in this list originate from one sample, sequenced in a study of blood T cell repertoires in COVID-19. Generated by immunoSEQ multiplex PCR, the TCRdb table keeps only in-frame clones and is missing some. Here the sample spans hundreds of thousands of clones, roughly 85% being singletons. Sequenced: PBMCs or T cells enriched from blood (not recorded which). Receptor source: a woman in her 50s who had recovered from COVID-19.

The chain carries TRBV9 and TRBJ1-4, with D unresolved. CDR3 size: 13 residues. V was shortened by 0 bases and J by 6 bases, with 6 bases between the two germline ends. The germline V gene has CDR1 SGDLS and CDR2 YYNGEE. The CDR3: CASSVDGDEKLFF. The DNA for the CDR3 is TGTGCCAGCAGCGTAGATGGAGATGAAAAACTGTTTTTT. Complete variable domain (other parts from reference TRBV9 and TRBJ1-4): DSGVTQTPKHLITATGQRVTLRCSPRSGDLSVYWYQQSLDQGLQFLIQYYNGEERAKGNILERFSAQQFPDLHSELNLSSLELGDSALYFCASSVDGDEKLFFGSGTQLSVL.

The chain links TRBV19 to TRBJ1-1; TRBD1 aligns across 7 bases. Germline V gene sequence: CDR1 LNHDA, CDR2 SQIVND (reference sequence). The CDR3 has 13 amino acids. V trimming: 5 bases; J trimming: 2 bases; junction bases outside the gene matches: 2. CDR3 in amino acids: CASSGTVNTEAFF. DNA for the CDR3: TGTGCCAGTAGTGGGACAGTCAACACTGAAGCTTTCTTT.

The rearrangement joins TRBV7-6 to TRBJ2-2; tentatively, D is TRBD2 (6 bases). Germline CDR1 SGHVS, CDR2 FNYEAQ. The CDR3 is made up of 15 amino acids. V lost 1 base and J lost 4, with 10 bases in between. Here the CDR3 DNA reads TGTGCCAGCAGCTTAGAGGCGGGAACCACCGGGGAGCTGTTTTTT. Its protein product is CASSLEAGTTGELFF.

CDR3 DNA: TGTGCCACCAGTGACCCCGCGGGACAGGGCAACACCGGGGAGCTGTTTTTT. It encodes CATSDPAGQGNTGELFF. The chain uses TRBV24-1 and TRBJ2-2; TRBD1 matches at 9 bases. This CDR3 region has 17 residues. The V segment lost 4 bases and the J segment 2 bases; nucleotides outside the gene matches: 7. Germline lookup yields CDR1 KGHDR and CDR2 SFDVKD.

V gene TRBV5-1 combines with J gene TRBJ2-3; D is perhaps TRBD2 (6 bases). The CDR3 extends over 16 amino acids. Per the germline V gene, CDR1 is SGHRS and CDR2 is YFSETQ. V lost 0 bases to trimming and J lost 2 bases, with 13 bases between them. The CDR3 region has the DNA TGCGCCAGCAGCTTGGAGCTTAGCGGAACCACAGATACGCAGTATTTT. This sequence encodes CASSLELSGTTDTQYF.

The chain employs TRBV2 and TRBJ1-2, with 7 nucleotides matching TRBD1. The CDR3 is 13 residues long. Germline loops: CDR1 SNHLY, CDR2 FYNNEI. After removal of 9 bases from V and 4 bases from J, the junction contained 8 bases not matched to a gene. The chain's CDR3 is CASKSQGVYGYTF. The CDR3 nucleotides are TGTGCCAGTAAATCCCAGGGGGTCTATGGCTACACCTTC.

The V gene is TRBV25-1, the J gene TRBJ2-3; TRBD2 is a possible D gene (6 bases). The CDR3 is 14 amino acids. Germline values: CDR1 MGHDK, CDR2 SYGVNS. Trimming cost V 7 bases and J 1 base, with 12 bases left between them. The DNA of the CDR3 is TGTGCCAGCACCCCATGGGAGGGCACAGATACGCAGTATTTT. Protein: CASTPWEGTDTQYF.

The chain couples TRBV29-1 to TRBJ1-1, with a possible D match to TRBD1 (6 bases). The CDR3 consists of 13 residues. The V end lost 5 bases, the J end lost 0 bases, and 10 bases lay between the germline ends. The germline V gene has CDR1 SQVTM and CDR2 ANQGSEA. CDR3 coding DNA: TGCAGCGTTCAGGGGTCCTTGAACACTGAAGCTTTCTTT. This gives the protein CSVQGSLNTEAFF.

V gene TRBV19 combines with J gene TRBJ2-1, with 9 bases that match TRBD2. The germline gives CDR1 LNHDA, CDR2 SQIVND (reference sequence). Trimming at V came to 3 bases and at J to 6 bases, leaving 15 bases not matched to a gene. This CDR3 contains 18 residues. The CDR3: CASSIKPHSGRRGNEQFF. The CDR3, as DNA: TGTGCCAGTAGTATTAAACCCCATAGCGGGAGAAGGGGCAATGAGCAGTTCTTC.